Shown below are 15 T cell receptor beta chains from a single sample sequenced in a study of identical twins' blood T cells. TCRdb independently ran MiXCR on the 5' RACE reads; one entry per CDR3 protein. The data show fewer than 450,000 distinct CDR3 sequences, roughly 28% seen once. Sequenced sample: PBMCs. The receptor set was obtained from a woman between 18 and 50 years old in good health.

CDR3 coding DNA: TGTGCCAGCAGTTCTACGACAGGTTTGGACCTATCCGGCTACACCTTC. It codes for CASSSTTGLDLSGYTF. The chain combines TRBV28 with TRBJ1-2, with a possible D match to TRBD1 (6 bases). V was trimmed by 4 bases and J by 8 bases, leaving 23 bases between them. The CDR3 contains 16 residues. CDR1 is MDHEN and CDR2 is SYDVKM in the germline V gene.

Comment on this clonotype: The junction does not match germline at one end; this may be a read error. The rearrangement uses TRBV11-1 and TRBJ1-3; D is undetermined. The CDR3 is 15 residues long. Germline CDR1 and CDR2: SGHAT and FQDESV (reference sequence). The CDR3 DNA reads as TGTGCCAGCAGCATAGGCCACGGCTCTGGAGACACCATATATTTT. The encoded protein is CASSIGHGSGDTIYF.

This clonotype was detected many times. The V call is TRBV7-9, the J call TRBJ2-3, with no clear D. Germline V gene lookup returns CDR1 SEHNR and CDR2 FQNEAQ (reference sequence). This CDR3 region has 13 residues. V lost 0 bases and J 2 bases, leaving 3 bases between the germline ends. The CDR3 protein is CASSLADTDTQYF. The CDR3 region has the DNA TGTGCCAGCAGCTTAGCAGACACAGATACGCAGTATTTT.

A few counts support this clonotype. This chain joins TRBV18 and TRBJ2-1; D gene uncertain. The CDR3 is made up of 14 amino acids. The germline CDR1 and CDR2 sequences are KGHSH and LQKENI. V lost 2 bases and J lost 9, with 14 bases in between. CDR3 loop: CASSPSIGPGEQFF. The CDR3 coding sequence is TGTGCCAGCTCACCATCCATCGGGCCGGGTGAGCAGTTCTTC.

The chain is built from TRBV12-3 or TRBV12-4 and TRBJ1-3; D is unclear. V shed 6 bases and J shed 4 bases, with 13 bases lying between them. The CDR3 runs 14 residues. The CDR3 here is CASRRLTTGNTIYF. CDR3 bases: TGTGCCAGCAGACGACTCACGACGGGAAACACCATATATTTT.

V and J are TRBV27 and TRBJ1-5; D call uncertain. The germline V gene has CDR1 MNHEY and CDR2 SMNVEV (reference sequence). The V and J ends lost 0 bases and 6 bases respectively, with 12 bases between them. This CDR3 has 15 amino acids. The CDR3 here is CASSLSGKRAQPQHF. In DNA, the CDR3 is TGTGCCAGCAGTTTATCGGGGAAGAGGGCTCAGCCCCAGCATTTT.

This clonotype was observed a single time. The J gene is TRBJ2-3, the V gene TRBV6-5; D is perhaps TRBD1 (5 bases). This CDR3 spans 16 amino acids. V lost 2 bases and J 3 bases, leaving 15 bases between the germline ends. Germline V CDR1 and CDR2: MNHEY, SVGAGI. The CDR3 DNA is TGTGCCAGCAGTTACCAGGGTGGCCGGGCGACAGATACGCAGTATTTT. It yields the protein CASSYQGGRATDTQYF.

This clonotype occurred a few times. V and J are TRBV6-6 and TRBJ2-1, with 7 bases that match TRBD1. Trimming at V came to 2 bases and at J to 4 bases, leaving 11 bases not matched to a gene. CDR1 and CDR2 from the germline V gene are MNHNY and SVGAGI (reference sequence). CDR3 size: 17 residues. The CDR3 region is CASSYRDSLKIYNEQFF. CDR3 DNA: TGTGCCAGCAGTTACCGGGACAGTCTGAAAATTTACAATGAGCAGTTCTTC.

This clonotype was observed a few times. The J gene is TRBJ2-2, the V gene TRBV27; the D is unclear. CDR1 MNHEY and CDR2 SMNVEV come from the germline V gene (reference sequence). The CDR3 has 12 residues. The V and J ends lost 5 bases and 2 bases respectively, with 3 bases between them. The CDR3 spells CASSVNTGELFF. The CDR3 DNA is TGTGCCAGCAGTGTCAACACCGGGGAGCTGTTTTTT.

This chain links TRBV5-1 with TRBJ1-1; the D gene is possibly TRBD1 (5 bases). V was shortened by 5 bases and J by 4 bases, with 21 bases between the two germline ends. The CDR3 has 16 residues. Germline CDR1 and CDR2: SGHRS and YFSETQ. CDR3 amino acids: CASSPQARGEGTEAFF. CDR3 bases: TGCGCCAGCAGTCCCCAAGCCAGAGGGGAGGGCACTGAAGCTTTCTTT.

As for this clonotype: This may be a read error: a much more frequent sequence differs by one nucleotide. The CDR3 here is CASTSGQGARAEAFF. CDR3 bases: TGTGCCAGCACCTCAGGACAGGGGGCTAGAGCTGAAGCTTTCTTT. The chain has TRBV12-3 or TRBV12-4 and TRBJ1-1; 11 nucleotides agree with TRBD1. CDR3 length: 15 residues. Trimming removed 7 bases from V and 6 bases from J; junction bases left unmatched: 10.

This clonotype was seen more than once but under ten times. The chain has TRBV12-3 or TRBV12-4 and TRBJ1-4; D call uncertain. The CDR3 consists of 12 residues. The germline V and J ends were trimmed by 6 bases and 10 bases, with 12 bases remaining between them. CDR3 region: CASRLHGRKLFF. The CDR3 nucleotides are TGTGCCAGCAGATTACATGGTAGAAAACTGTTTTTT.

J is TRBJ1-1 and V is TRBV25-1, with TRBD1 as a possible D gene (5 bases). Germline V gene data show CDR1 as MGHDK and CDR2 as SYGVNS. The CDR3 is 14 residues long. V gave up 2 bases and J gave up 0 bases, with 7 bases separating them. The CDR3 DNA reads as TGTGCCAGCAGTGAACCGGGGCTGAACACTGAAGCTTTCTTT. The encoded protein is CASSEPGLNTEAFF.

The chain combines TRBV12-3 or TRBV12-4 with TRBJ1-1; unclear D gene. The CDR3 consists of 14 residues. The ends were cut back, 1 base at V and 3 bases at J, with 9 bases in the middle. CDR3 sequence: CASSLGGKDTEAFF. As DNA, the CDR3 is TGTGCCAGCAGTTTAGGGGGTAAGGACACTGAAGCTTTCTTT.

The chain links TRBV29-1 to TRBJ1-4; D gene unclear. Germline V gives CDR1 SQVTM, CDR2 ANQGSEA. The germline V and J ends were trimmed by 4 bases and 3 bases, with 12 bases remaining between them. The CDR3 loop spans 14 amino acids. CDR3 bases: TGCAGCGTTGCGTCGGGCGCAGCTAATGAAAAACTGTTTTTT. As protein: CSVASGAANEKLFF.